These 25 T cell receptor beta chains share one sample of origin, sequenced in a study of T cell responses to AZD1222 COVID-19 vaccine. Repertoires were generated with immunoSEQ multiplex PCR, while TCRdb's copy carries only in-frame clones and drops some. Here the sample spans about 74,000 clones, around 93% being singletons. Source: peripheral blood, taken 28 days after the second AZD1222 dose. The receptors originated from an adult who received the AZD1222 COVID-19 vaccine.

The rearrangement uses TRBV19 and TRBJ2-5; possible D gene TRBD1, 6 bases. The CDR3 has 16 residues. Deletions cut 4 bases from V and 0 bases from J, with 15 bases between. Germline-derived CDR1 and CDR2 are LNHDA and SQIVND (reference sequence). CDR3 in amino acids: CASSTQGTYYQETQYF. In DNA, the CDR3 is TGTGCCAGTAGTACCCAGGGGACCTACTACCAAGAGACCCAGTACTTC.

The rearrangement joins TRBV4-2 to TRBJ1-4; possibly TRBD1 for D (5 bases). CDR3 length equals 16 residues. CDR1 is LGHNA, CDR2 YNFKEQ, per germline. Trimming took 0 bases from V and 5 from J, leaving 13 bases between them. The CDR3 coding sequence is TGTGCCAGCAGCCAAGATCTCCAGGGAGGAAATGAAAAACTGTTTTTT. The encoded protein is CASSQDLQGGNEKLFF.

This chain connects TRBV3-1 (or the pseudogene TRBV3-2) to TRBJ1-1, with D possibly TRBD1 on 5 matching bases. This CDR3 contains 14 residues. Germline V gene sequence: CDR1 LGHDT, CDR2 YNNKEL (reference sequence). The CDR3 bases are TGTGCGGGGCCAGGTAGTCCCTTGAACACTGAAGCTTTCTTT. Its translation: CAGPGSPLNTEAFF.

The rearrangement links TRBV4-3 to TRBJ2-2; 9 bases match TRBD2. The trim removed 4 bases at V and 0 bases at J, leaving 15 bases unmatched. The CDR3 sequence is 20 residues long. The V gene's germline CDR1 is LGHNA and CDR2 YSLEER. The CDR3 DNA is TGCGCCAGCAGCCGCACTCTCGGAAGTAGCGGGAGAGCGAACACCGGGGAGCTGTTTTTT. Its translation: CASSRTLGSSGRANTGELFF.

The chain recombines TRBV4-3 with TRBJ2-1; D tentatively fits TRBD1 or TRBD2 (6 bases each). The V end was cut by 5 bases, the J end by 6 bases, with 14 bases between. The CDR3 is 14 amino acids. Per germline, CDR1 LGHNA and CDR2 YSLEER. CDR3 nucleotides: TGCGCCAGCAGCTCCGGGGGCGAACCCAATGAGCAGTTCTTC. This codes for CASSSGGEPNEQFF.

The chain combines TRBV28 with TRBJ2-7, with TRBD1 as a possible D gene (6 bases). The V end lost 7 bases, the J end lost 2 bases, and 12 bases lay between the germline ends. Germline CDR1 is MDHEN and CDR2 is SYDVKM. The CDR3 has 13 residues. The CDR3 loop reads CASTKQGTYEQYF. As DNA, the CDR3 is TGTGCCAGCACCAAACAGGGCACCTACGAGCAGTACTTC.

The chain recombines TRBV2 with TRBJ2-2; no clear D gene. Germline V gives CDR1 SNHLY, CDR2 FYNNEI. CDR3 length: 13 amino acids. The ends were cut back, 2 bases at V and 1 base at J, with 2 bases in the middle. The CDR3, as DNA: TGTGCCAGCAGTGAACAGAACACCGGGGAGCTGTTTTTT. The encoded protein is CASSEQNTGELFF.

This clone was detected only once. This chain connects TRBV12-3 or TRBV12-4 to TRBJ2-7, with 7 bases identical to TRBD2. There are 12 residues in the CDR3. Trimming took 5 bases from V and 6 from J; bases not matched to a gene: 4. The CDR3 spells CASSRPGGEQYF. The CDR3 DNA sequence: TGTGCCAGCAGTCGGCCGGGGGGCGAGCAGTACTTC.

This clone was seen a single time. Here the CDR3 reads CASSYILGTLKYNEQFF. In DNA form, the CDR3 reads TGTGCCAGCAGTTACATCCTGGGTACCCTAAAATACAATGAGCAGTTCTTC. The chain is built from TRBV6-2 or TRBV6-3 and TRBJ2-1, with D hard to call. Germline V lookup: CDR1 MNHEY, CDR2 SVGEGT. V lost 2 bases, J lost 4 bases, and 18 bases lay in between. The CDR3 is 17 residues long.

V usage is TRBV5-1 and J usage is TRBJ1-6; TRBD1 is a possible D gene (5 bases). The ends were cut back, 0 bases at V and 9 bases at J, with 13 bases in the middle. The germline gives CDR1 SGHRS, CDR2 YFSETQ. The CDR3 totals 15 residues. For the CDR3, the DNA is TGCGCCAGCAGCTTGGGTCAGGGAAAGAGTTCACCCCTCCACTTT. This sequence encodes CASSLGQGKSSPLHF.

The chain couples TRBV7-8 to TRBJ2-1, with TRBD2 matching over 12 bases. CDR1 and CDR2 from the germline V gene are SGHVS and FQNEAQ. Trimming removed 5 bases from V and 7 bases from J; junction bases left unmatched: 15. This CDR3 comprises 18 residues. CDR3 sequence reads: CASSRIASGRVVPNEQFF. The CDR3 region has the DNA TGTGCCAGCAGCCGCATAGCTAGCGGGAGGGTTGTACCAAATGAGCAGTTCTTC.

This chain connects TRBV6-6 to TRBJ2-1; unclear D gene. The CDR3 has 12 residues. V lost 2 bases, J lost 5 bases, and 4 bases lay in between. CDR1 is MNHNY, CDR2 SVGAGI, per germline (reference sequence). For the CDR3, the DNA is TGTGCCAGCAGTTACCAAAACAATGAGCAGTTCTTC. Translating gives CASSYQNNEQFF.

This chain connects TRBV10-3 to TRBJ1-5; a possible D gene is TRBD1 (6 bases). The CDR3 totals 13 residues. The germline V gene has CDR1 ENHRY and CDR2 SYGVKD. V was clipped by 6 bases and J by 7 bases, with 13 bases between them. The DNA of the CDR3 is TGTGCCATCAGCGCAGGGGAGGAACAGCCCCAGCATTTT. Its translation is CAISAGEEQPQHF.

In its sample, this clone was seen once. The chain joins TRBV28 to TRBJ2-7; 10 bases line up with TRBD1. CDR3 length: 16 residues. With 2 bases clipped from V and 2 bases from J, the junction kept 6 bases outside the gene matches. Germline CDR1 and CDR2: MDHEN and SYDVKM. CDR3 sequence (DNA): TGTGCCAGCAGTTTAGAGGACAGGGGGAGGGCCTACGAGCAGTACTTC. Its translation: CASSLEDRGRAYEQYF. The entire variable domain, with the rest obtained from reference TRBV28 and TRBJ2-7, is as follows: DVKVTQSSRYLVKRTGEKVFLECVQDMDHENMFWYRQDPGLGLRLIYFSYDVKMKEKGDIPEGYSVSREKKERFSLILESASTNQTSMYLCASSLEDRGRAYEQYFGPGTRLTVT.

The CDR3 loop reads CASSLGGTVTYEQYF. Written as DNA, the CDR3 is TGTGCCAGCAGCTTAGGTGGGACGGTCACCTACGAGCAGTACTTC. The rearrangement joins TRBV7-9 to TRBJ2-7; D tentatively fits TRBD1 or TRBD2 (5 bases each). Trimming removed 1 base at V and 2 bases at J, with 12 bases between. CDR3 length equals 15 residues. CDR1 is SEHNR, CDR2 FQNEAQ, per germline (reference sequence). Combining the CDR3 with reference TRBV7-9 and TRBJ2-7 gives the whole variable domain DTGVSQNPRHKITKRGQNVTFRCDPISEHNRLYWYRQTLGQGPEFLTYFQNEAQLEKSRLLSDRFSAERPKGSFSTLEIQRTEQGDSAMYLCASSLGGTVTYEQYFGPGTRLTVT.

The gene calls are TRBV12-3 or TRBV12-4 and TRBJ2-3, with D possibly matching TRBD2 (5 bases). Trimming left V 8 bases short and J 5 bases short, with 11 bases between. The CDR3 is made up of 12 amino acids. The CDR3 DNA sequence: TGTGCCAGCCGGGGAGAAGAAGATACGCAGTATTTT. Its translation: CASRGEEDTQYF.

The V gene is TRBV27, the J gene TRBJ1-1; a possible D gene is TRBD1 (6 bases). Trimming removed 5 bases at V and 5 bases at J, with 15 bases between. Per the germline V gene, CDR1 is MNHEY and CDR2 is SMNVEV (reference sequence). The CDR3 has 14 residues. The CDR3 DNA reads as TGTGCCAGCAGTCCACAGGGTAGGGTGACTGAAGCTTTCTTT. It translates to CASSPQGRVTEAFF.

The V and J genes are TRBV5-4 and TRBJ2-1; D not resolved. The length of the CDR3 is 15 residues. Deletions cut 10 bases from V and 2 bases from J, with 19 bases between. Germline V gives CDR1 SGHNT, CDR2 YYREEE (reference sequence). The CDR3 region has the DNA TGTGCCTCCGCGGTGGACGCGGCTACCTACAATGAGCAGTTCTTC. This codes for CASAVDAATYNEQFF.

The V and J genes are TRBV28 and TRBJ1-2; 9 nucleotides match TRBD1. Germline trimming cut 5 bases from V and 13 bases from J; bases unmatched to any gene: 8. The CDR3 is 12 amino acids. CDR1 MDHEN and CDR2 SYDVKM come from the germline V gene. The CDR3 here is CASSLQDRGCTF. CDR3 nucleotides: TGTGCCAGCAGTCTCCAGGACAGGGGTTGCACCTTC.

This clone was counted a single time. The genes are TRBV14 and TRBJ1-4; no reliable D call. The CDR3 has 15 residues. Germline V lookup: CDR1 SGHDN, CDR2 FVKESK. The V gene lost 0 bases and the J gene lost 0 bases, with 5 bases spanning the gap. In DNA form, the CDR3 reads TGTGCCAGCAGCCAAGATCGGGCAACTAATGAAAAACTGTTTTTT. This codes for CASSQDRATNEKLFF.

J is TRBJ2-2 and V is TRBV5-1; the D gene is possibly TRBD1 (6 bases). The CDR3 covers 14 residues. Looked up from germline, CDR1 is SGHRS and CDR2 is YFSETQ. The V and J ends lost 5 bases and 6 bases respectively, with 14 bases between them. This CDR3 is CASSLDSWAGELFF. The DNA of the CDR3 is TGCGCCAGCAGTCTGGACAGTTGGGCCGGGGAGCTGTTTTTT.

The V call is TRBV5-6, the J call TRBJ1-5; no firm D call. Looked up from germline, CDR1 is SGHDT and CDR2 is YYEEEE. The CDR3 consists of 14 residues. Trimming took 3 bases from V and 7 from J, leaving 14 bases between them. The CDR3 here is CASSSPGASQPQHF. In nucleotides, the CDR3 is TGTGCCAGCAGCTCCCCGGGAGCTTCCCAGCCCCAGCATTTT.

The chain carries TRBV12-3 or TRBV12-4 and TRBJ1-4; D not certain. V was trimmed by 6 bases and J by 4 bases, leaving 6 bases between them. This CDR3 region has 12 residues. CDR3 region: CASRGINEKLFF. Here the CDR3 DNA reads TGTGCCAGCAGGGGGATTAATGAAAAACTGTTTTTT.

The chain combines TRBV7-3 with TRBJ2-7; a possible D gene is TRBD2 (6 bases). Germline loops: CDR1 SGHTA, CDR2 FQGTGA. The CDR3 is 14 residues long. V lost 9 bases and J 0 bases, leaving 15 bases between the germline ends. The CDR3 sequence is CARNRDSSSYEQYF. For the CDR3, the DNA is TGTGCCAGGAACCGGGACTCCAGCTCCTACGAGCAGTACTTC.

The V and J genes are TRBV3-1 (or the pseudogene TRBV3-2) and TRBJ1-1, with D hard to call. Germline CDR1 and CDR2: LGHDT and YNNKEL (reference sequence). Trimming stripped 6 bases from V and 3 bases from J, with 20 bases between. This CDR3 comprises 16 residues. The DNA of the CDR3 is TGTGCCAGCAGTCGATCCATGGCGTATAGCTACACTGAAGCTTTCTTT. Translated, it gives CASSRSMAYSYTEAFF.